This T cell receptor (beta chain) appears in the sequencing data of a study of shared clonotypes between healthy human individuals. Study in general: Each donor contributed plates that comprised three CD4 naive, three CD4 memory, two CD8 naive and one CD8 memory.

The length of the CDR3 is 15 residues. Between the trimmed V and J ends, which lost 5 bases and 0 bases, there was a span of 10 bases. Germline CDR1 MDHEN, CDR2 SYDVKM. An even split of each subset's genomic DNA across several immunoSEQ plates was performed. The assay was immunoSEQ multiplex PCR, and TCRdb's table has in-frame clones only and misses some. Of hundreds of thousands of clones listed, about 96% are singletons. This chain connects TRBV28 to TRBJ1-4, with D uncertain. Sequencing was done on a sample of memory CD8+ T cells sorted from blood. Subset specified: CD45RO+ cells pooled with CCR7-negative TemRA cells. The sequence came from a young man in good health. This CDR3 is CASSMGGATNEKLFF. The CDR3 DNA follows: TGTGCCAGCAGTATGGGAGGTGCAACTAATGAAAAACTGTTTTTT.